This paragraph reports one TCR beta chain. Its antigen is unknown. Using the 5' RACE reads, TCRdb records one entry per CDR3 protein without DNA. This repertoire includes approximately 550,000 distinct CDR3 sequences. The sample belongs to a study of T cells expressing NK-cell markers. CDR1 is SEHNR and CDR2 is FQNEAQ in the germline V gene (reference sequence). The CDR3 extends over 16 amino acids. Study outcomes and limitations: A handful of donors showed these clonotypes also leading the CD3+CD56-NKG2C+ fraction.

This receptor was identified in a man in his late teens or twenties in good health. The chain has TRBV7-9 and TRBJ2-1; the D call of TRBD1 rests on TCRdb alone, since no DNA is present to check it. Material: blood T cells: a sorted CD56 or NKG2C T cell subset, CD4+ or CD8+ T cells, or bulk PBMC T cells (not recorded which). Here the CDR3 reads CASSLWGDSRNNEQFF.